Following are 19 T cell receptor beta chains from one sample sequenced in a study of blood T cell repertoires in COVID-19 (dated by TCRdb to 2020 to 2021). Libraries came from the immunoSEQ multiplex PCR assay. TCRdb mirrors the immuneACCESS table, restricted to in-frame sequences. Some clones are absent from its copies; in checked studies, under half trace to an unresolved V gene, and the reason for the others is unknown. Counted in this sample were roughly 89,000 clones; roughly 80% of them appeared once. The ten largest clones represent 15% to 17% of the sample. The sample taken for sequencing was peripheral blood. The receptors here all came from a woman aged 80 or older with acute or convalescent COVID-19.

V is TRBV18 and J is TRBJ1-2; perhaps TRBD1 as D (6 bases). CDR3 length: 16 amino acids. From germline, CDR1 is KGHSH and CDR2 LQKENI. V was trimmed by 0 bases and J by 2 bases, leaving 13 bases between them. Written as DNA, the CDR3 is TGTGCCAGCTCACCACCTTCAGACAGGTGGAACTATGGCTACACCTTC. It codes for CASSPPSDRWNYGYTF.

V and J are TRBV18 and TRBJ1-1; D not resolved. This CDR3 has 14 amino acids. CDR1 and CDR2 from the germline V gene are KGHSH and LQKENI. Trimming took 3 bases from V and 6 from J, leaving 14 bases between them. The CDR3 spells CASSPGRGVAEAFF. In nucleotides, the CDR3 is TGTGCCAGCTCACCGGGTCGCGGGGTCGCTGAAGCTTTCTTT.

This clone was detected a few times. This rearrangement joins TRBV5-5 to TRBJ2-2; D remains unclear. V was trimmed by 4 bases and J by 1 base, leaving 2 bases between them. The CDR3 has 12 amino acids. From germline, CDR1 is SGHKS and CDR2 YYEKEE (reference sequence). CDR3 loop: CASSRNTGELFF. For the CDR3, the DNA is TGTGCCAGCAGCCGGAACACCGGGGAGCTGTTTTTT.

V gene TRBV11-3 combines with J gene TRBJ2-1; D perhaps matches TRBD1 (6 bases). CDR3 length: 16 residues. Germline loops: CDR1 SGHNT, CDR2 YENEEA. V was pared by 5 bases and J by 3 bases, with 17 bases between. CDR3 coding DNA: TGTGCCAGCAGCACAAACAGGGTTGGGGACTACAATGAGCAGTTCTTC. Translation: CASSTNRVGDYNEQFF.

This clone was counted a few times. This chain links TRBV24-1 with TRBJ2-3; tentatively, D is TRBD1 (6 bases). The CDR3 contains 13 residues. Between the trimmed V and J ends, which lost 2 bases and 11 bases, there was a span of 13 bases. The germline V gene encodes CDR1 KGHDR and CDR2 SFDVKD. The CDR3 DNA sequence: TGTGCCACCAGTGATTCTACAGGGTGGAAGCAGTATTTT. Amino acids: CATSDSTGWKQYF.

The chain couples TRBV13 to TRBJ1-1, with a weak D call TRBD1 (5 bases). Germline lookup yields CDR1 PRHDT and CDR2 FYEKMQ (reference sequence). This CDR3 spans 15 amino acids. The V gene lost 4 bases and the J gene lost 1 base, with 13 bases spanning the gap. CDR3 region: CASSSRQLSNTEAFF. CDR3 in DNA: TGTGCCAGCAGCTCACGACAGCTCTCGAACACTGAAGCTTTCTTT. The variable domain in full, completed from reference TRBV13 and TRBJ1-1, reads AAGVIQSPRHLIKEKRETATLKCYPIPRHDTVYWYQQGPGQDPQFLISFYEKMQSDKGSIPDRFSAQQFSDYHSELNMSSLELGDSALYFCASSSRQLSNTEAFFGQGTRLTVV.

This clone is a singleton in its sample. The V and J genes are TRBV27 and TRBJ2-5; D remains unclear. Germline V gene sequence: CDR1 MNHEY, CDR2 SMNVEV (reference sequence). V dropped 10 bases and J dropped 5 bases, with 8 bases sitting between them. This CDR3 comprises 10 residues. The CDR3 spells CAKPNETQYF. The CDR3 bases are TGTGCCAAGCCGAATGAGACCCAGTACTTC.

The V call is TRBV7-8, the J call TRBJ2-3; TRBD1 matches 9 bases. There are 16 residues in the CDR3. Germline CDR1 SGHVS, CDR2 FQNEAQ. The J segment lost 4 bases and the V segment lost 1 base, leaving 6 bases of the junction unmatched. CDR3 amino acids: CASSLVPGQGADTQYF. The CDR3 DNA reads TGTGCCAGCAGCTTAGTCCCGGGACAGGGTGCAGATACGCAGTATTTT.

V and J are TRBV12-3 or TRBV12-4 and TRBJ1-5; D unresolved. This CDR3 contains 13 residues. V was shortened by 6 bases and J by 7 bases, with 13 bases between the two germline ends. The CDR3 here is CASSKGGEQPQHF. The CDR3 region has the DNA TGTGCCAGCAGCAAAGGCGGGGAGCAGCCCCAGCATTTT.

The gene calls are TRBV28 and TRBJ1-2; the D is unclear. CDR1 and CDR2 from the germline V gene are MDHEN and SYDVKM. The CDR3 covers 11 residues. The V gene lost 11 bases and the J gene lost 0 bases, with 7 bases spanning the gap. The CDR3 region is CASGTNYGYTF. The CDR3 DNA sequence: TGTGCCTCGGGGACTAACTATGGCTACACCTTC.

The CDR3 bases are TGCGCCAGCAGCCGATTCCGGACAACTTTAAGCTCTGGGGCCAACGTCCTGACTTTC. Protein sequence: CASSRFRTTLSSGANVLTF. The chain combines TRBV4-3 with TRBJ2-6, with TRBD1 as a possible D gene (5 bases). Germline CDR1 LGHNA, CDR2 YSLEER. The length of the CDR3 is 19 residues. V was trimmed by 4 bases and J by 0 bases, leaving 19 bases between them.

The rearrangement links TRBV4-1 to TRBJ2-3; weak D call: TRBD2 (6 bases). Germline CDR1 is MGHRA and CDR2 is YSYEKL. There are 17 residues in the CDR3. V was pared by 2 bases and J by 2 bases, with 17 bases between. This chain's CDR3 is CASSQRSGSGSTDTQYF. The CDR3 nucleotides are TGCGCCAGCAGCCAACGGTCGGGTAGCGGATCCACAGATACGCAGTATTTT.

Note on this clone: Within the sample, other DNA sequences also encode this same CDR3. The genes are TRBV18 and TRBJ2-7; D is unclear. The V and J ends lost 3 bases and 4 bases respectively, with 7 bases between them. The length of the CDR3 is 12 residues. CDR1 is KGHSH, CDR2 LQKENI, per germline. DNA of the CDR3: TGTGCCAGCTCACCTTCTTCTTACGAGCAGTACTTC. Its protein is CASSPSSYEQYF.

The CDR3 DNA follows: TGCGCCAGCAGCCCTGGGACAGTCTCCTACGAGCAGTACTTC. Translating gives CASSPGTVSYEQYF. The J gene is TRBJ2-7, the V gene TRBV5-1; TRBD1 matches at 7 bases. The length of the CDR3 is 14 residues. Germline CDR1 is SGHRS and CDR2 is YFSETQ. The trim removed 4 bases at V and 0 bases at J, leaving 4 bases unmatched.

The chain recombines TRBV20-1 with TRBJ1-5; TRBD1 aligns across 8 bases. The CDR3 covers 15 residues. Germline CDR1 reads DFQATT; CDR2 reads SNEGSKA (reference sequence). The ends lost 3 bases at V and 7 bases at J; junction bases unmatched: 11. CDR3 protein: CSASSFNRGTQPQHF. For the CDR3, the DNA is TGCAGTGCTAGTTCATTCAACAGGGGGACACAGCCCCAGCATTTT.

This chain uses TRBV2 with TRBJ2-7; possible D gene TRBD1, 6 bases. Germline CDR1 reads SNHLY; CDR2 reads FYNNEI. The V end lost 8 bases, the J end lost 6 bases, and 17 bases lay between the germline ends. The CDR3 extends over 13 amino acids. The CDR3 coding sequence is TGTGCCAGCGCACAGGGTGGGAATTTCGAGCAGTACTTC. Translated, it gives CASAQGGNFEQYF. Looking up the rest from reference TRBV2 and TRBJ2-7 gives the full variable domain: EPEVTQTPSHQVTQMGQEVILRCVPISNHLYFYWYRQILGQKVEFLVSFYNNEISEKSEIFDDQFSVERPDGSNFTLKIRSTKLEDSAMYFCASAQGGNFEQYFGPGTRLTVT.

The chain recombines TRBV9 with TRBJ2-3, with D possibly TRBD2 on 7 matching bases. This CDR3 is 16 amino acids long. Germline-derived CDR1 and CDR2 are SGDLS and YYNGEE. Between the trimmed V and J ends, which lost 3 bases and 3 bases, there was a span of 17 bases. This CDR3 is CASSAVRGGRTDTQYF. DNA of the CDR3: TGTGCCAGCAGCGCCGTTAGGGGGGGACGGACAGATACGCAGTATTTT. Using reference TRBV9 and TRBJ2-3 for the parts outside the CDR3, the full variable domain is DSGVTQTPKHLITATGQRVTLRCSPRSGDLSVYWYQQSLDQGLQFLIQYYNGEERAKGNILERFSAQQFPDLHSELNLSSLELGDSALYFCASSAVRGGRTDTQYFGPGTRLTVL.

The gene calls are TRBV20-1 and TRBJ1-5, with TRBD1 as a possible D gene (5 bases). The CDR3 is 16 residues long. Trimming stripped 3 bases from V and 6 bases from J, with 21 bases between. Germline lookup yields CDR1 DFQATT and CDR2 SNEGSKA (reference sequence). The CDR3 reads CSASPTGRGRSQPQHF. In nucleotides, the CDR3 is TGCAGTGCTAGTCCCACGGGGAGGGGTCGTAGTCAGCCCCAGCATTTT.

The table lists this clone with a count of one. The V and J genes are TRBV5-4 and TRBJ1-2; the match to TRBD1 covers 7 bases. V gave up 7 bases and J gave up 4 bases; unmatched junction bases: 7. CDR1 is SGHNT and CDR2 is YYREEE in the germline V gene (reference sequence). This CDR3 is built from 13 residues. CDR3 amino acids: CASRPGQPYGYTF. CDR3 nucleotide sequence: TGTGCCAGCCGACCGGGACAGCCCTATGGCTACACCTTC.